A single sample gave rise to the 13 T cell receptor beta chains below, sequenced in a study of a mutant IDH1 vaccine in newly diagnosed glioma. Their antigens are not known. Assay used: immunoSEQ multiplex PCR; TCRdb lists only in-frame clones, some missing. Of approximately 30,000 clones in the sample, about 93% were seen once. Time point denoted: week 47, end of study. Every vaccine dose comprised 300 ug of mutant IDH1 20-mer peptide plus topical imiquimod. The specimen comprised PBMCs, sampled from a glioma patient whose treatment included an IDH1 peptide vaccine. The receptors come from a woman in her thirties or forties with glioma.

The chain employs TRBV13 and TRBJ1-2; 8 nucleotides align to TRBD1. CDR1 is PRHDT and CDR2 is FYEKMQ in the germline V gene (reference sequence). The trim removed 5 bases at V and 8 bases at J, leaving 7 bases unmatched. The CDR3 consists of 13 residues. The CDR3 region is CASSKLTGGGYTF. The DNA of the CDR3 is TGTGCCAGCAGCAAGCTTACAGGGGGGGGCTACACCTTC. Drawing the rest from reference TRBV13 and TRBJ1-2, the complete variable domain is AAGVIQSPRHLIKEKRETATLKCYPIPRHDTVYWYQQGPGQDPQFLISFYEKMQSDKGSIPDRFSAQQFSDYHSELNMSSLELGDSALYFCASSKLTGGGYTFGSGTRLTVV.

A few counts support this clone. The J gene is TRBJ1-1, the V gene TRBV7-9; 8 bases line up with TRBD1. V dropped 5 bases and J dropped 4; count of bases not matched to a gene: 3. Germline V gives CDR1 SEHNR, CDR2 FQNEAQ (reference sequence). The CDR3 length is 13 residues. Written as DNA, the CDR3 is TGTGCCAGCAGCGTAACAGGGGGCACTGAAGCTTTCTTT. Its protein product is CASSVTGGTEAFF. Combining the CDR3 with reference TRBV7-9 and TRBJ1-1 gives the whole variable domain DTGVSQNPRHKITKRGQNVTFRCDPISEHNRLYWYRQTLGQGPEFLTYFQNEAQLEKSRLLSDRFSAERPKGSFSTLEIQRTEQGDSAMYLCASSVTGGTEAFFGQGTRLTVV.

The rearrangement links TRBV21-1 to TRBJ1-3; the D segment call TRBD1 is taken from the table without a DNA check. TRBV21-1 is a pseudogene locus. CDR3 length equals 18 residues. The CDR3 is CASGPFTWIGRRGNTIYF. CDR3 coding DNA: TGTGCCAGCGGCCCTTTCACTTGGATTGGGCGACGAGGAAACACCATATATTTT.

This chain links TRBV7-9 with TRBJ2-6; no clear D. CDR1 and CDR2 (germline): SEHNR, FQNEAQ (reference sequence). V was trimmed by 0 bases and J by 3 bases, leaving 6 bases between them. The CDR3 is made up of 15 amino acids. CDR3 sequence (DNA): TGTGCCAGCAGCTTAGCCCCAGGTGGGGCCAACGTCCTGACTTTC. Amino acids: CASSLAPGGANVLTF.

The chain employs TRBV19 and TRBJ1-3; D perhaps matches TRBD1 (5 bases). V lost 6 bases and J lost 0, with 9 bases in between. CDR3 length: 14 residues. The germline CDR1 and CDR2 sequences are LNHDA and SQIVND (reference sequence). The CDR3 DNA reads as TGTGCCAGTAGAGGGGATCTCTCTGGAAACACCATATATTTT. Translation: CASRGDLSGNTIYF. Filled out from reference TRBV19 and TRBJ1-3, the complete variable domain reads DGGITQSPKYLFRKEGQNVTLSCEQNLNHDAMYWYRQDPGQGLRLIYYSQIVNDFQKGDIAEGYSVSREKKESFPLTVTSAQKNPTAFYLCASRGDLSGNTIYFGEGSWLTVV.

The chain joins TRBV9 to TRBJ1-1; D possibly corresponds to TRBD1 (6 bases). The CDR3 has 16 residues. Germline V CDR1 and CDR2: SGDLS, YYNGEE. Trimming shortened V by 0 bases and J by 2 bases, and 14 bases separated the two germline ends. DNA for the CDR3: TGTGCCAGCAGCGTAGAGGGGGACGGATCCAACACTGAAGCTTTCTTT. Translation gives CASSVEGDGSNTEAFF.

The CDR3 DNA sequence: TGTGCCAGCAGCTACGGGACTAGCGGGGGCGACAGCACAGATACGCAGTATTTT. Translating it yields CASSYGTSGGDSTDTQYF. The V and J genes are TRBV7-2 and TRBJ2-3; TRBD2 matches 14 bases. The V gene's germline CDR1 is SGHTA and CDR2 FQGNSA. Germline trimming cut 4 bases from V and 0 bases from J; bases unmatched to any gene: 6. The CDR3 contains 18 residues.

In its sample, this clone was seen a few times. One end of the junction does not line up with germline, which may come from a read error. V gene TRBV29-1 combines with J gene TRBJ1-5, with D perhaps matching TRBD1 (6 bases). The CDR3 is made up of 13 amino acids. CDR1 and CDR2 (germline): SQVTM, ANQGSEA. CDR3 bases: TGCAGAGTTGGGGTCAGGGGCGGTCAGCCCCAGCATTTT. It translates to CRVGVRGGQPQHF.

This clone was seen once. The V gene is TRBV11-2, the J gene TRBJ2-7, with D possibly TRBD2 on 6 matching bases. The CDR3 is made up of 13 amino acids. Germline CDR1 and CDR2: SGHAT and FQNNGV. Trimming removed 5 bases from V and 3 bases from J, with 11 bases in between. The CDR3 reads CASSPATSYEQYF. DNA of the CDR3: TGTGCCAGCAGCCCAGCGACTAGCTACGAGCAGTACTTC.

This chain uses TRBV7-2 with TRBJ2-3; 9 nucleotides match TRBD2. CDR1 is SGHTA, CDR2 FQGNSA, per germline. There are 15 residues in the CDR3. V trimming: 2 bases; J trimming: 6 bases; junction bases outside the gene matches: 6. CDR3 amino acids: CASSLRRGGPDTQYF. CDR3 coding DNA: TGTGCCAGCAGCTTAAGGCGGGGGGGCCCGGATACGCAGTATTTT.

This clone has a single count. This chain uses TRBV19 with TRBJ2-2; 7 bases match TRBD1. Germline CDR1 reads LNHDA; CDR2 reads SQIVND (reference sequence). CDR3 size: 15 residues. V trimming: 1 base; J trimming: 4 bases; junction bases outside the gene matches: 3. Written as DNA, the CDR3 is TGTGCCAGTAGTATAGGACAGGGAAGCACCGGGGAGCTGTTTTTT. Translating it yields CASSIGQGSTGELFF.

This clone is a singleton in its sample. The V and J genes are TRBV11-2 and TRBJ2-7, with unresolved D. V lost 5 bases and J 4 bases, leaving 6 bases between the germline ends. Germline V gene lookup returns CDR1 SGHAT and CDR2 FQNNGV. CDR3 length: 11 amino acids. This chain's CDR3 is CASSPAYEQYF. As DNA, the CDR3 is TGTGCCAGCAGCCCGGCATACGAGCAGTACTTC.

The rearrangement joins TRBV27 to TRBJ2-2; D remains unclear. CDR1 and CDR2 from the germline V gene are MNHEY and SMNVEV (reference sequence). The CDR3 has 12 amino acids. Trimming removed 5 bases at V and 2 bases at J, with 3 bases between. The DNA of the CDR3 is TGTGCCAGCAGTCCAAACACCGGGGAGCTGTTTTTT. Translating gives CASSPNTGELFF.